This T cell receptor (beta chain) appears in the sequencing data of a study of CD8 T cells in Susac syndrome. Notes on the study in general: The CD4+ T cell repertoires from Susac syndrome exhibited no clonal expansion.

Details on this clonotype: Its antigen is not identified.

The CDR3 is made up of 15 amino acids. Germline CDR1 reads MNHNS; CDR2 reads SASEGT. V dropped 1 base and J dropped 4 bases, with 11 bases sitting between them. RNA in amounts of roughly 0.5 to 1 ug was reverse transcribed with random hexamers. The immunoSEQ assay covered 54 Vbeta and 13 Jbeta segments for CDR3. TCRdb reprocessed the immunoSEQ multiplex PCR reads via MiXCR and lists one record per CDR3 protein. The sample lists 100,000 or so distinct CDR3 sequences; about 94% were seen once. This receptor was identified in a human donor with Susac syndrome. Sequenced material: CD4+ T cells from PBMCs. This chain joins TRBV6-1 and TRBJ1-3; a weak D match, TRBD1 (5 bases). The CDR3 is CASSEGGITGNTIYF. CDR3 DNA sequence: TGTGCCAGCAGTGAAGGGGGCATTACCGGAAACACCATATATTTT.